This T cell receptor (beta chain) was profiled in a study of read filtering for tumor transcriptome and immune sequencing. This library used 300 to 500 ng RNA and molecular barcoded adaptors spanning alpha/delta and beta/gamma chains. A single record per CDR3 protein comes from TCRdb applying MiXCR to the reads. The data contain some 38,000 distinct CDR3 sequences, about 13% of them singletons. Of note for this clonotype: Its matching antigen is unknown. A much larger clone sits a single nucleotide away, making a read error possible. Because it lacks the conserved phenylalanine or tryptophan at the end, this CDR3 is likely a read error.

Findings and limits, study-wide: In IR-seq, single-read clonotypes were around 85% of clonotypes but approximately 3.5% of reads.

The germline gives CDR1 MNHEY, CDR2 SMNVEV (reference sequence). There are 14 residues in the CDR3. V lost 2 bases, J lost 4 bases, and 3 bases stayed unmatched. The receptor was derived from a donor aged 40 or over with multiple myeloma. J is TRBJ2-3 and V is TRBV27; 7 bases are shared with TRBD1. Source material: a population of CD138-negative cells sorted from bone marrow. CDR3 in amino acids: CASSLTGDADTQYS. The CDR3 bases are TGTGCCAGCAGTTTAACAGGGGACGCAGATACGCAGTATTCT.